A single sample gave rise to the 11 T cell receptor beta chains below, sequenced in a study of blood T cell repertoires in COVID-19. Method: immunoSEQ multiplex PCR; TCRdb's copy keeps in-frame clones and lacks some. The repertoire holds about 90,000 clones, with around four fifths as singletons. Sequenced sample: peripheral blood. Source of these receptors: a woman in her sixties or seventies with active or convalescent COVID-19.

This chain uses TRBV2 with TRBJ2-3; D gene ambiguous. Germline V gives CDR1 SNHLY, CDR2 FYNNEI. V lost 6 bases and J 0 bases, leaving 10 bases between the germline ends. This CDR3 spans 14 amino acids. CDR3 amino acids: CASRVQISTDTQYF. CDR3 sequence (DNA): TGTGCCAGCAGGGTACAGATCAGCACAGATACGCAGTATTTT.

This chain uses TRBV19 with TRBJ2-3, with TRBD1 matching 7 bases. CDR3 length equals 13 residues. Germline-derived CDR1 and CDR2 are LNHDA and SQIVND (reference sequence). With V trimmed by 9 bases and J by 6 bases, 9 bases remained unmatched. DNA of the CDR3: TGTGCCAGCCGGAAGACAGGGAGTGATACGCAGTATTTT. Its translation: CASRKTGSDTQYF.

The chain has TRBV19 and TRBJ1-2; tentatively, D is TRBD1 (5 bases). Germline-derived CDR1 and CDR2 are LNHDA and SQIVND (reference sequence). The CDR3 consists of 16 residues. Between the trimmed V and J ends, which lost 2 bases and 6 bases, there was a span of 19 bases. The CDR3 DNA reads TGTGCCAGTAGTATAAGCCGGGGGAGGGAATCTGATGGCTACACCTTC. This encodes CASSISRGRESDGYTF.

The chain employs TRBV28 and TRBJ1-2; D ambiguous. This CDR3 spans 15 amino acids. Germline V lookup: CDR1 MDHEN, CDR2 SYDVKM. Trimming removed 5 bases at V and 3 bases at J, with 16 bases between. This chain's CDR3 is CASSTYRAGDYGYTF. The CDR3 nucleotides read TGTGCCAGCAGTACTTACCGGGCCGGGGACTATGGCTACACCTTC.

The rearrangement links TRBV6-6 to TRBJ1-4; D perhaps matches TRBD1 (5 bases). The CDR3 has 15 residues. Germline assignment: CDR1 MNHNY and CDR2 SVGAGI (reference sequence). Trimming pared 5 bases from V and 0 bases from J, leaving 10 bases between. The CDR3 sequence: CASSNTGATNEKLFF. CDR3 DNA sequence: TGTGCCAGCAGTAACACAGGAGCAACTAATGAAAAACTGTTTTTT.

The chain uses TRBV15 and TRBJ1-1; TRBD1 aligns across 10 bases. V was clipped by 6 bases and J by 7 bases; unmatched bases: 5. The CDR3 consists of 13 residues. Per the germline V gene, CDR1 is LNHNV and CDR2 is YYDKDF (reference sequence). The CDR3 protein is CATRMGTGDEAFF. CDR3 DNA sequence: TGTGCCACCAGGATGGGGACAGGGGATGAAGCTTTCTTT.

The chain recombines TRBV19 with TRBJ1-5, with D hard to call. From germline, CDR1 is LNHDA and CDR2 SQIVND (reference sequence). Trimming took off 3 bases at V and 6 bases at J, with 12 bases between the two ends. This CDR3 contains 14 residues. The CDR3 here is CASSMEGGSQPQHF. In nucleotides, the CDR3 is TGTGCCAGTAGTATGGAAGGCGGGAGTCAGCCCCAGCATTTT.

V gene TRBV4-2 combines with J gene TRBJ1-1; 8 bases align to TRBD1. The junction had 6 bases not matched to a gene; V was cut back by 1 base and J by 8 bases. The CDR3 extends over 14 amino acids. The V gene's germline CDR1 is LGHNA and CDR2 YNFKEQ. DNA for the CDR3: TGTGCCAGCAGCCAAGCTGGGGGACAGGTCGAAGCTTTCTTT. Translating gives CASSQAGGQVEAFF.

The chain recombines TRBV2 with TRBJ1-1, with TRBD1 as a possible D gene (6 bases). The CDR3 spans 15 residues. Germline V gene lookup returns CDR1 SNHLY and CDR2 FYNNEI. V was trimmed by 6 bases and J by 0 bases, leaving 14 bases between them. The CDR3 is CASRDSPGLNTEAFF. For the CDR3, the DNA is TGTGCCAGCAGGGACAGTCCGGGACTGAACACTGAAGCTTTCTTT.

The V gene is TRBV7-2, the J gene TRBJ1-1; tentatively, D is TRBD1 (6 bases). This CDR3 region has 14 residues. Trimming cost V 5 bases and J 6 bases, with 16 bases left between them. CDR1 is SGHTA, CDR2 FQGNSA, per germline. CDR3 DNA sequence: TGTGCCAGCAGCCCAAAGGGGGGGAGGGCTGAAGCTTTCTTT. Its translation: CASSPKGGRAEAFF.

The gene calls are TRBV4-2 and TRBJ2-1; the match to TRBD2 covers 10 bases. V shed 0 bases and J 7 bases; nucleotides not matched to a gene: 15. This CDR3 has 19 residues. Germline V CDR1 and CDR2: LGHNA, YNFKEQ. The chain's CDR3 is CASSQDLRSGGASTNEQFF. CDR3 sequence (DNA): TGTGCCAGCAGCCAAGATTTGAGAAGCGGGGGGGCAAGTACGAATGAGCAGTTCTTC.